This T cell receptor beta chain was captured in a study of response to subunit inactivated influenza vaccine. This clonotype occurred many times. What it recognizes is unknown. TCRdb used MiXCR to reprocess the RT-PCR reads, holding one entry per CDR3 protein. The table records hundreds of thousands of distinct CDR3 sequences, 7.5% to 8.5% of them present only once. CDR1 SGHRS and CDR2 YFSETQ come from the germline V gene. The CDR3 is 15 amino acids. V was pared by 0 bases and J by 2 bases, with 12 bases between. Regarding the study as a whole: That few new T cells are recruited by each seasonal influenza vaccination was the authors' suggestion.

V gene TRBV5-1 combines with J gene TRBJ2-7; tentatively, D is TRBD2 (6 bases). Source: PBMCs from blood, taken less than 30 months after vaccination. The TCR comes from a man between 50 and 69 years old who received an inactivated influenza vaccine. CDR3 loop: CASSLAQRATYEQYF. In DNA form, the CDR3 reads TGCGCCAGCAGCTTGGCCCAGCGGGCTACCTACGAGCAGTACTTC.